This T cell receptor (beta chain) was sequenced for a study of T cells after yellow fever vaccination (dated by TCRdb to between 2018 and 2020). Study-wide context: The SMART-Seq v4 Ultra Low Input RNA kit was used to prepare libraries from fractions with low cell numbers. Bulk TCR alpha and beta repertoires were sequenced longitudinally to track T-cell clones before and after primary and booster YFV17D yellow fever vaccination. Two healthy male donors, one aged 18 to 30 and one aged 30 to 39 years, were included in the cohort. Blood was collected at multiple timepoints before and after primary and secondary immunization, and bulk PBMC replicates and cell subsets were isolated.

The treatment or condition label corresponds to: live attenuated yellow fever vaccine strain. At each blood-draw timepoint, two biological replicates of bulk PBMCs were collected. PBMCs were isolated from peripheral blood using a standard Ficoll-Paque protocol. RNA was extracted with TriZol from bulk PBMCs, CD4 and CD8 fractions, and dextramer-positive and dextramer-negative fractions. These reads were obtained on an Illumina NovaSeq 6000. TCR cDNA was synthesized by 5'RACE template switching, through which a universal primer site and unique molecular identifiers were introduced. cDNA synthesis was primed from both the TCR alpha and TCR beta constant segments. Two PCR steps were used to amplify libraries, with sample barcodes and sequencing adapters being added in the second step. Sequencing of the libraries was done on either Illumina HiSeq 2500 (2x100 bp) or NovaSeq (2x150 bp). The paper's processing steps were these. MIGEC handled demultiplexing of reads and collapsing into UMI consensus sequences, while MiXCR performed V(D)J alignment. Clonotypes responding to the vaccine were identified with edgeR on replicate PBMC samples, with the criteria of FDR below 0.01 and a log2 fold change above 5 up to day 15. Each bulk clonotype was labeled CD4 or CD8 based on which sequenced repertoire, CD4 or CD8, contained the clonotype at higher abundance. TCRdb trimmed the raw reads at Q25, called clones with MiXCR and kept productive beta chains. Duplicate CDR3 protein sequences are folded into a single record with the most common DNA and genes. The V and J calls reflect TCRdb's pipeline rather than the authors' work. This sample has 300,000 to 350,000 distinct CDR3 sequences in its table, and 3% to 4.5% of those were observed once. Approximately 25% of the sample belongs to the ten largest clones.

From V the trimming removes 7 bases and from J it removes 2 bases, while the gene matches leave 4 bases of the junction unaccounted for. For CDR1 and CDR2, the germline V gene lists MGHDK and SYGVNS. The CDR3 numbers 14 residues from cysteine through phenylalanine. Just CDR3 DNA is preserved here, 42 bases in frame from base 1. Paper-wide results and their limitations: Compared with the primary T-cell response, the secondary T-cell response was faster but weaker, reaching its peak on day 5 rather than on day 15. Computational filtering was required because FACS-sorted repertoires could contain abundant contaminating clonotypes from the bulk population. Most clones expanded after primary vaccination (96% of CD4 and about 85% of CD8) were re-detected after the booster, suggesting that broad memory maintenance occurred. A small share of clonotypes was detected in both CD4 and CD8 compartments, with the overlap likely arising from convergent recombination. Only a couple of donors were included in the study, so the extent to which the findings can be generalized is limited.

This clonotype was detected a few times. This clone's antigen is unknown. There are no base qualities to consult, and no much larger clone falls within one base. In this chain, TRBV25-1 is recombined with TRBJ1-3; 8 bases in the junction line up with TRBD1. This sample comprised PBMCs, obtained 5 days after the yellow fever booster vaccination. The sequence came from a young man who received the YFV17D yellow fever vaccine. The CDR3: CASIDRGAGNTIYF. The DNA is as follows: TGTGCCAGCATCGACAGGGGAGCTGGAAACACCATATATTTT.